This T cell receptor beta chain was obtained from a study of blood T cell repertoires in COVID-19. Study as a whole: Italy, Spain and the United States were the sources of the convalescent and acute COVID-19 samples. The cDNA or gDNA used as material had been derived from T cells, B-cell-depleted T cells, or PBMCs.

Study processing details: How many nucleated cells were present was estimated from reference gene primer amplification. This table comes from immunoSEQ multiplex PCR, and its TCRdb copy is limited to in-frame clones, with some not included. That table is the source of V, J and clone size, and D and trimming were worked out from the DNA. The table lists 150,000 to 200,000 clones, 80% to 90% of them singletons. Trimming pared 5 bases from V and 7 bases from J, leaving 12 bases between. Germline V lookup: CDR1 SGHRS, CDR2 YFSETQ. The CDR3 runs to 13 residues. Sequencing was done on a sample of peripheral blood. The origin of this receptor is a man younger than 30 who had recovered from COVID-19. The J gene is TRBJ2-2, the V gene TRBV5-1; no definite D call. The CDR3 bases are TGCGCCAGCAGTCCGATAACACGCGGGGAGCTGTTTTTT. Its protein product is CASSPITRGELFF.